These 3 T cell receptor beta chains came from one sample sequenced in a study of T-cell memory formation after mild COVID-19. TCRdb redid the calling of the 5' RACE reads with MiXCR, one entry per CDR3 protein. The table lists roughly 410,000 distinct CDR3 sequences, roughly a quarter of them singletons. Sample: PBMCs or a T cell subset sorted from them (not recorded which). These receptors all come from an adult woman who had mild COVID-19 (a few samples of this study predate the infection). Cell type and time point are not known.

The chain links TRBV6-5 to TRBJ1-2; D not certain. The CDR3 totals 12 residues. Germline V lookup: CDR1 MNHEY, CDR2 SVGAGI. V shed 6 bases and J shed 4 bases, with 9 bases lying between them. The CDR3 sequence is CASRLPPYGYTF. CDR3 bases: TGTGCCAGCAGGTTACCGCCCTATGGCTACACCTTC.

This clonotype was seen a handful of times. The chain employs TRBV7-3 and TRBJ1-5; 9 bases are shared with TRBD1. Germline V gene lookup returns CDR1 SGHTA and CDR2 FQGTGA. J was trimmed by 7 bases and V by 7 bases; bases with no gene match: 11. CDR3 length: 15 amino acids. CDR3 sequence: CASILVGQGQQPQHF. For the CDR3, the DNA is TGTGCCAGCATCCTAGTCGGACAGGGGCAACAGCCCCAGCATTTT.

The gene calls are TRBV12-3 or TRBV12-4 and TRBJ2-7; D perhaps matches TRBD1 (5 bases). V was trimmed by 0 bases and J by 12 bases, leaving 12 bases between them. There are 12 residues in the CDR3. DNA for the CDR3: TGTGCCAGCAGTTTAGCCCTGGGGCCGAGGTACTTC. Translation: CASSLALGPRYF.